The clone carrying this T cell receptor (beta chain) was counted between two and nine times. Its matching antigen is unknown. TCRdb ran MiXCR on the RT-PCR reads and lists one entry per CDR3 protein. Of 600,000 to 850,000 distinct CDR3 sequences in the sample, roughly 15% are singletons; the top ten hold 7.5% to 9%. The CDR3 runs 13 residues. J gave up 10 bases and V 0 bases, and 8 bases lay outside the gene matches. The germline gives CDR1 DFQATT, CDR2 SNEGSKA (reference sequence). This entry belongs to a study of response to subunit inactivated influenza vaccine. Study results and caveats: With each seasonal influenza vaccination, the authors suggested, few new T cells are recruited.

The clonotype comes from a man in his fifties or sixties who received an inactivated influenza vaccine. This chain links TRBV20-1 with TRBJ1-1, with TRBD1 matching 7 bases. The sequencing used PBMCs from blood, collected 14 to 15 days before vaccination. The CDR3 DNA follows: TGCAGTGCTAGAGAAAAACAGGGGCAGGGAGCTTTCTTT. Residues: CSAREKQGQGAFF.